The 10 T cell receptor beta chains below all came from one sample that was sequenced in a study of response to subunit inactivated influenza vaccine. TCRdb itself ran the RT-PCR reads through MiXCR, one entry per CDR3 protein. The data show roughly 500,000 distinct CDR3 sequences, under 30% seen once. Separately, the same data were catalogued under a study of T cells expressing NK-cell markers. That study adds: Researchers built TCR beta cDNA using 5'RACE template switching with UMIs.

The sample was CD4+ T cells sorted from PBMCs, taken roughly 12 days after vaccination. All receptors derive from a man aged 50 or older who received an inactivated influenza vaccine.

This clonotype has only a few counts. The rearrangement joins TRBV20-1 to TRBJ1-4, with D unresolved. V was cut by 6 bases and J by 8 bases, with 13 bases left in between. The CDR3 covers 12 residues. The V gene's germline CDR1 is DFQATT and CDR2 SNEGSKA (reference sequence). The CDR3 bases are TGCAGTGCCGAGGAGGTGAGGGAAAAACTGTTTTTT. It codes for CSAEEVREKLFF.

This chain links TRBV12-3 or TRBV12-4 with TRBJ1-1; D might be TRBD1 (6 bases). The CDR3 totals 13 residues. V was shortened by 1 base and J by 4 bases, with 7 bases between the two germline ends. Here the CDR3 DNA reads TGTGCCAGCAGTTTAGGGGGGGCCACTGAAGCTTTCTTT. Its translation: CASSLGGATEAFF.

The V and J genes are TRBV6-1 and TRBJ1-2; the match to TRBD1 covers 10 bases. V gave up 6 bases and J gave up 2 bases; unmatched junction bases: 6. Germline V CDR1 and CDR2: MNHNS, SASEGT. The CDR3 covers 15 residues. CDR3 in DNA: TGTGCCAGCAGCACCGGGGGACAGGGGAACTATGGCTACACCTTC. This gives the protein CASSTGGQGNYGYTF.

The rearrangement joins TRBV27 to TRBJ2-1, with D perhaps matching TRBD1 (6 bases). Germline V CDR1 and CDR2: MNHEY, SMNVEV (reference sequence). Trimming cost V 3 bases and J 7 bases, with 13 bases left between them. The CDR3 contains 14 residues. The CDR3 DNA follows: TGTGCCAGCAGTTTCAGGGGCCATCGGAATGAGCAGTTCTTC. Its translation: CASSFRGHRNEQFF.

This clonotype came up a few times. The rearrangement joins TRBV19 to TRBJ1-2; possibly TRBD1 for D (6 bases). Trimming took off 0 bases at V and 6 bases at J, with 11 bases between the two ends. The CDR3 is 14 residues long. Germline CDR1 is LNHDA and CDR2 is SQIVND (reference sequence). CDR3 residues: CASSIDRGHHGYTF. The DNA for the CDR3 is TGTGCCAGTAGTATAGACCGGGGACACCATGGCTACACCTTC.

The chain couples TRBV20-1 to TRBJ1-5; no firm D call. Deletions cut 0 bases from V and 2 bases from J, with 17 bases between. This CDR3 has 17 residues. Germline CDR1 DFQATT, CDR2 SNEGSKA (reference sequence). Written as DNA, the CDR3 is TGCAGTGCTAGAGATTGGGGAAAAGTTTATGGCAATCAGCCCCAGCATTTT. As protein: CSARDWGKVYGNQPQHF.

J is TRBJ2-7 and V is TRBV6-8, with D possibly TRBD1 on 5 matching bases. Trimming shortened V by 5 bases and J by 0 bases, and 14 bases separated the two germline ends. Germline values: CDR1 MNHGY, CDR2 SAAAGT. There are 15 residues in the CDR3. The CDR3 region has the DNA TGTGCCAGCAGTCAACAGGACGCGAGCTCCTACGAGCAGTACTTC. This encodes CASSQQDASSYEQYF.

The V call is TRBV10-3, the J call TRBJ1-1; D possibly corresponds to TRBD1 (5 bases). Germline V gene sequence: CDR1 ENHRY, CDR2 SYGVKD. This CDR3 comprises 12 residues. Trimming left V 7 bases short and J 7 bases short, with 13 bases between. DNA of the CDR3: TGTGCCATCAAGTGGGTGGGGGGTGAAGCTTTCTTT. Protein product: CAIKWVGGEAFF.

This clonotype has only a few counts. The V and J genes are TRBV4-3 and TRBJ2-5, with D hard to call. Trimming shortened V by 4 bases and J by 4 bases, and 13 bases separated the two germline ends. The CDR3 totals 14 residues. Germline loops: CDR1 LGHNA, CDR2 YSLEER. The CDR3 here is CASSPNSHRETQYF. The CDR3 coding sequence is TGCGCCAGCAGCCCAAATTCTCACCGAGAGACCCAGTACTTC.

V gene TRBV5-1 combines with J gene TRBJ2-3; D gene ambiguous. Germline V CDR1 and CDR2: SGHRS, YFSETQ. CDR3 length: 13 amino acids. V was pared by 1 base and J by 3 bases, with 6 bases between. CDR3 in amino acids: CASSLIWTDTQYF. The CDR3 DNA reads as TGCGCCAGCAGCTTGATCTGGACAGATACGCAGTATTTT.